These 14 T cell receptor beta chains were sequenced from one sample in a study of T cell clonality in common variable immunodeficiency. The data were produced by immunoSEQ multiplex PCR, yet TCRdb's version contains in-frame clones alone and is incomplete. Observed in the sample are 35,000 to 50,000 clones, none of them singletons. The specimen sequenced was peripheral blood mononuclear cells. These receptors were collected from a person between 18 and 75 years old in good health.

This clone was detected many times. Sequencing ends 3 residues short of the CDR3 end; the germline J gene provides the rest. The chain has TRBV20-1 and TRBJ2-5, with TRBD1 matching 9 bases. Germline CDR1 is DFQATT and CDR2 is SNEGSKA (reference sequence). This CDR3 has 14 amino acids. V shed 5 bases and J 5 bases; nucleotides not matched to a gene: 9. CDR3 amino acids: CSAPSTGGGETQYF. The CDR3 bases that were read are TGCAGTGCTCCTTCTACAGGGGGCGGGGAGACC.

In its sample, this clone was seen many times. The read halts 3 residues ahead of the CDR3 end, with the missing end drawn from the germline J gene. This chain uses TRBV5-1 with TRBJ2-7, with 13 bases identical to TRBD2. This CDR3 is 15 amino acids long. CDR1 SGHRS and CDR2 YFSETQ come from the germline V gene. V trimming: 0 bases; J trimming: 5 bases; junction bases outside the gene matches: 2. The CDR3 bases that were read are TGCGCCAGCAGCTTGGCCACTAGCGGGGGGGACGAG. This sequence encodes CASSLATSGGDE. The complete CDR3 sequence is CASSLATSGGDEQYF.

This clone was detected many times. The read ends 3 residues shy of where the CDR3 ends; the end is completed using the germline J gene. The rearrangement uses TRBV19 and TRBJ2-5; 7 bases map to TRBD1. V gave up 3 bases and J gave up 4 bases; unmatched junction bases: 2. Germline lookup yields CDR1 LNHDA and CDR2 SQIVND (reference sequence). The CDR3 is made up of 13 amino acids. The CDR3 reads CASSMTGLETQYF. The DNA read from the CDR3 is TGTGCCAGTAGTATGACAGGGTTAGAGACC.

Ten or more counts support this clone. The DNA read from the CDR3 is TGTGCCACCAGCGACAGGGGGGATACG. Translated: CATSDRGDT. Given in full, the CDR3 is CATSDRGDTQYF. The rearrangement joins TRBV24-1 to TRBJ2-3; 9 bases are a match to TRBD1. The read halts 3 residues ahead of the CDR3 end, with the missing end drawn from the germline J gene. Germline V CDR1 and CDR2: KGHDR, SFDVKD. V gave up 7 bases and J gave up 6 bases; unmatched junction bases: 1. The CDR3 extends over 12 amino acids.

In this sample, this clone turned up a few times. The DNA ends 3 residues before the CDR3 does, and the rest of the CDR3 is filled in from the germline J gene. The chain employs TRBV7-2 and TRBJ1-2; 7 nucleotides agree with TRBD1. Germline V CDR1 and CDR2: SGHTA, FQGNSA. The CDR3 totals 14 residues. Germline trimming cut 3 bases from V and 4 bases from J; bases unmatched to any gene: 5. The DNA read from the CDR3 is TGTGCCAGCAGCTTGAGTCAGGGGGGCTATGGC. Amino acid sequence: CASSLSQGGYG. The full-length CDR3 reads as CASSLSQGGYGYTF.

This clone was seen repeatedly, ten times or more. The read is 3 residues too short to cover the CDR3 end, so that end is filled in from the germline J gene. This sequence joins TRBV5-4 and TRBJ1-1; possibly TRBD1 for D (5 bases). This CDR3 is built from 15 residues. The V end was cut by 5 bases, the J end by 5 bases, with 19 bases between. Germline V CDR1 and CDR2: SGHNT, YYREEE (reference sequence). The covered CDR3 bases are TGTGCCAGCAGAGTTGGGGGGGGTCGGTTGACTGAA. The encoded protein is CASRVGGGRLTE. The entire CDR3 reads CASRVGGGRLTEAFF.

This clone was picked up many times. The read ends 3 residues shy of where the CDR3 ends; the end is completed using the germline J gene. This chain joins TRBV19 and TRBJ2-7; TRBD1 aligns across 9 bases. Germline lookup yields CDR1 LNHDA and CDR2 SQIVND (reference sequence). After removal of 10 bases from V and 5 bases from J, the junction contained 15 bases not matched to a gene. CDR3 length: 15 amino acids. The DNA read from the CDR3 is TGTGCCACCTCCCCCCACGAACAGGGGGCCGACGAG. It yields the protein CATSPHEQGADE. The full-length CDR3 reads as CATSPHEQGADEQYF. Based on the CDR3 plus reference TRBV19 and TRBJ2-7, the full variable domain is DGGITQSPKYLFRKEGQNVTLSCEQNLNHDAMYWYRQDPGQGLRLIYYSQIVNDFQKGDIAEGYSVSREKKESFPLTVTSAQKNPTAFYLCATSPHEQGADEQYFGPGTRLTVT.

In this sample, this clone turned up many times. The read halts 3 residues ahead of the CDR3 end, with the missing end drawn from the germline J gene. The chain carries TRBV9 and TRBJ1-4; 7 bases map to TRBD1. Trimming cost V 0 bases and J 4 bases; bases outside gene matches: 0. This CDR3 region has 14 residues. Per germline, CDR1 SGDLS and CDR2 YYNGEE. The CDR3 sequence is CASSVGTGNEKLFF. CDR3 bases read: TGTGCCAGCAGCGTAGGGACAGGTAATGAAAAA.

This clone was found many times. The read ends 3 residues before the CDR3 terminus; that terminus is restored from the germline J gene. The gene calls are TRBV2 and TRBJ1-2; 8 bases match TRBD1. The CDR3 totals 13 residues. The germline gives CDR1 SNHLY, CDR2 FYNNEI. The V gene end was trimmed by 4 bases and the J gene end by 5 bases; junction bases not matched to a gene: 3. The CDR3 region is CASSGDRIYGYTF. The CDR3 bases that were read are TGTGCCAGCAGTGGGGACAGGATTTATGGC.

Turning to this clone: Read sequence stops 3 residues before the CDR3 end, and the germline J gene provides the missing end. The chain is built from TRBV20-1 and TRBJ2-3, with 7 bases fitting TRBD2. The V and J ends lost 6 bases and 5 bases, in that order; junction bases with no gene match: 11. CDR3 length equals 14 residues. The germline V gene has CDR1 DFQATT and CDR2 SNEGSKA (reference sequence). The CDR3 here is CSAARAGRGDTQYF. The covered CDR3 bases are TGCAGTGCGGCACGAGCGGGGAGGGGAGATACG.

Many counts were recorded for this clone. The CDR3 end falls 3 residues outside the read, so it is completed with the germline J gene. V is TRBV29-1 and J is TRBJ2-3, with D possibly being TRBD2 (6 bases). Trimming removed 4 bases from V and 4 bases from J, with 15 bases in between. CDR3 length: 14 residues. The germline CDR1 and CDR2 sequences are SQVTM and ANQGSEA. The CDR3 DNA, read in part, is TGCAGCGTTGGGGACTCGAACATCCCAGATACG. Translated: CSVGDSNIPDT. The complete CDR3 sequence is CSVGDSNIPDTQYF.

This clone was detected ten times or more. CDR3 in amino acids: CSSKDTNSYNEQFF. The CDR3 DNA, read in part, is TGCAGTTCTAAGGACACCAACTCCTACAATGAG. The chain uses TRBV20-1 and TRBJ2-1; the D gene is possibly TRBD1 (5 bases). The read is 3 residues too short to cover the CDR3 end, so that end is filled in from the germline J gene. The V gene lost 8 bases and the J gene lost 0 bases, with 14 bases spanning the gap. CDR1 is DFQATT and CDR2 is SNEGSKA in the germline V gene (reference sequence). This CDR3 spans 14 amino acids.

This clone was counted many times. The read stops 3 residues short of the end of the CDR3; the missing end is completed from the germline J gene. This chain connects TRBV20-1 to TRBJ2-5; TRBD2 matches at 10 bases. This CDR3 contains 16 residues. After removal of 6 bases from V and 5 bases from J, the junction contained 15 bases not matched to a gene. CDR1 is DFQATT and CDR2 is SNEGSKA in the germline V gene (reference sequence). The CDR3 reads CSAQEASGGLGETQYF. The DNA read from the CDR3 is TGCAGTGCGCAAGAGGCTAGCGGGGGTCTGGGGGAGACC.

As concerns this clone: This likely came from a read error, as a far larger clone is one base away. The read is 3 residues too short to cover the CDR3 end, so that end is filled in from the germline J gene. The chain has TRBV19 and TRBJ2-7; D not resolved. Trimming stripped 9 bases from V and 2 bases from J, with 11 bases between. Germline V gene data show CDR1 as LNHDA and CDR2 as SQIVND (reference sequence). The CDR3 spans 12 residues. CDR3 bases read: TGTGCCAGGAGTTCCGACACCTACGAG. Translated: CARSSDTYE. The complete CDR3 reads CARSSDTYEQYF.